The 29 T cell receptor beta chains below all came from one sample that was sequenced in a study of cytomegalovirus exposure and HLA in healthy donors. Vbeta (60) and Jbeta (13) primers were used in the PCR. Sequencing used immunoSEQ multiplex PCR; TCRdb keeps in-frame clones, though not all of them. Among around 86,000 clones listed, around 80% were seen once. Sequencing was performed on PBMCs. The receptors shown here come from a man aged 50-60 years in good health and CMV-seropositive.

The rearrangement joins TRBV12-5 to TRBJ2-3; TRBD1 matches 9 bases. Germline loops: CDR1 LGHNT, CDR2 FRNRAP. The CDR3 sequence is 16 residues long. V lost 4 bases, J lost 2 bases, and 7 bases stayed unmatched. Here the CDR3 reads CASGYDRGSFTDTQYF. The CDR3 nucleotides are TGTGCTAGTGGTTATGACAGGGGGTCTTTCACAGATACGCAGTATTTT. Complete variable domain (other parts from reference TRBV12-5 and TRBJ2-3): DARVTQTPRHKVTEMGQEVTMRCQPILGHNTVFWYRQTMMQGLELLAYFRNRAPLDDSGMPKDRFSAEMPDATLATLKIQPSEPRDSAVYFCASGYDRGSFTDTQYFGPGTRLTVL.

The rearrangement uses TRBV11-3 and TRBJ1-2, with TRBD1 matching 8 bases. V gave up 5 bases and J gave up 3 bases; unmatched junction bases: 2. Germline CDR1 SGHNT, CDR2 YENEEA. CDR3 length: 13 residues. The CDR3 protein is CASSPDRDYGYTF. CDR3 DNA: TGTGCCAGCAGCCCGGACAGGGACTATGGCTACACCTTC.

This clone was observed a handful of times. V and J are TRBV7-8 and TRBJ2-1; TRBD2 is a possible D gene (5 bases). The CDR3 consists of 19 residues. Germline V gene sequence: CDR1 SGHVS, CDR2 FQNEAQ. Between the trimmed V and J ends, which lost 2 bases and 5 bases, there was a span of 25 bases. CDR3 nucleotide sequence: TGTGCCAGCAGCTTAAGAGAACGTCAGCTAGCAGGATCTCACAATGAGCAGTTCTTC. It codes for CASSLRERQLAGSHNEQFF.

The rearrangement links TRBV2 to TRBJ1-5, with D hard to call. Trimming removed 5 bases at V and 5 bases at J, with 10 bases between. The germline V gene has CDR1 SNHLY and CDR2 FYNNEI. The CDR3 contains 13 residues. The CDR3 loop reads CASSYGIYQPQHF. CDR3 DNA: TGTGCCAGCAGTTACGGGATCTATCAGCCCCAGCATTTT.

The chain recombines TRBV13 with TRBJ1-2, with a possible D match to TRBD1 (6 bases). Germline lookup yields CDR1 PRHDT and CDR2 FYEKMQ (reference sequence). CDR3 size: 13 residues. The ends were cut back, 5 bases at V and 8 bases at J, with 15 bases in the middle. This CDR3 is CASSRGGSVGYTF. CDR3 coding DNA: TGTGCCAGCAGCCGGGGGGGCTCTGTAGGCTACACCTTC.

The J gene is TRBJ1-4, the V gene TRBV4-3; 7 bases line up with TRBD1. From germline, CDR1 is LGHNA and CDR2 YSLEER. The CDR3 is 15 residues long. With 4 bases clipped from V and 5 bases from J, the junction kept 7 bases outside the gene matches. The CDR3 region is CASSREPTGNEKLFF. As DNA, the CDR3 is TGCGCCAGCAGCCGGGAACCGACAGGGAATGAAAAACTGTTTTTT.

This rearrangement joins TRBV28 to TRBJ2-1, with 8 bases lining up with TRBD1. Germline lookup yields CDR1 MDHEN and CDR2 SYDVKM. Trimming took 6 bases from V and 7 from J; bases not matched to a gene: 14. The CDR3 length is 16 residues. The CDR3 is CASSLVGRGLINEQFF. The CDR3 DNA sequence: TGTGCCAGCAGCCTGGTCGGCAGGGGGCTCATAAATGAGCAGTTCTTC.

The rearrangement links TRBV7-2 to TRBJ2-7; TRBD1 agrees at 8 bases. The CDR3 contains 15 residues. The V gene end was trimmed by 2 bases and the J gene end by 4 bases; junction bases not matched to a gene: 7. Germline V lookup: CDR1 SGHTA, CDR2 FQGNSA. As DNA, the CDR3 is TGTGCCAGCAGCTTAATCGGGACAGGAGGTTACGAGCAGTACTTC. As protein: CASSLIGTGGYEQYF.

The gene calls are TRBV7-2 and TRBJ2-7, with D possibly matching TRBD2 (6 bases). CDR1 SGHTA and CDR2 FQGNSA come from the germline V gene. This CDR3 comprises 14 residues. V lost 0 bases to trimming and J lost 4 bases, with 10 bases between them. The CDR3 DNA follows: TGTGCCAGCAGCTTAGCTAGCGGAGCATACGAGCAGTACTTC. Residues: CASSLASGAYEQYF. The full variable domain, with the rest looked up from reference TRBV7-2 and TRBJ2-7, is GAGVSQSPSNKVTEKGKDVELRCDPISGHTALYWYRQSLGQGLEFLIYFQGNSAPDKSGLPSDRFSAERTGGSVSTLTIQRTQQEDSAVYLCASSLASGAYEQYFGPGTRLTVT.

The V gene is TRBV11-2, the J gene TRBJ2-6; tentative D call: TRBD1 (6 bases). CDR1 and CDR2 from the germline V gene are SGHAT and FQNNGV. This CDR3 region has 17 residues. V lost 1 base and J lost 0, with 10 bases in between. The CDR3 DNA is TGTGCCAGCAGCTTAGCGGCACAGGGCTCTGGGGCCAACGTCCTGACTTTC. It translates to CASSLAAQGSGANVLTF. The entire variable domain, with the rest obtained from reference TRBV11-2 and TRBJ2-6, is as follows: EAGVAQSPRYKIIEKRQSVAFWCNPISGHATLYWYQQILGQGPKLLIQFQNNGVVDDSQLPKDRFSAERLKGVDSTLKIQPAKLEDSAVYLCASSLAAQGSGANVLTFGAGSRLTVL.

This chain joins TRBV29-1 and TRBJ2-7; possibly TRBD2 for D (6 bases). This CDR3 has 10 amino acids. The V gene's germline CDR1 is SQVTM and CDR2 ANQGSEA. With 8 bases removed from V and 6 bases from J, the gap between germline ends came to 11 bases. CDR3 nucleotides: TGCAGCCCCTTGGGGGGCGAGCAGTACTTC. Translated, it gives CSPLGGEQYF.

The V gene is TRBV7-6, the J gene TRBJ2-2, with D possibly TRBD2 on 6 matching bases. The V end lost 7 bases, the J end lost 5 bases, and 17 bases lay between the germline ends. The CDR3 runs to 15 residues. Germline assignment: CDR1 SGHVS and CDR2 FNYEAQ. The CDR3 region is CASTASAGFTGELFF. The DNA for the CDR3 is TGTGCCAGCACCGCTTCGGCGGGATTTACCGGGGAGCTGTTTTTT. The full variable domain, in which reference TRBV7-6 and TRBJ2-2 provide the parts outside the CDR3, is GAGVSQSPRYKVTKRGQDVALRCDPISGHVSLYWYRQALGQGPEFLTYFNYEAQQDKSGLPNDRFSAERPEGSISTLTIQRTEQRDSAMYRCASTASAGFTGELFFGEGSRLTVL.

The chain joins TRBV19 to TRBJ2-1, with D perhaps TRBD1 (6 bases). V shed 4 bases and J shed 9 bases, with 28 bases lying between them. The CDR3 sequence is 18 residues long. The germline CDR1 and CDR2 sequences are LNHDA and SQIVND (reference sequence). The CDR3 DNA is TGTGCCAGTAGTACCCGAATAGGGGGAGTGGGTTTGGACATTGAGCAGTTCTTC. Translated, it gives CASSTRIGGVGLDIEQFF.

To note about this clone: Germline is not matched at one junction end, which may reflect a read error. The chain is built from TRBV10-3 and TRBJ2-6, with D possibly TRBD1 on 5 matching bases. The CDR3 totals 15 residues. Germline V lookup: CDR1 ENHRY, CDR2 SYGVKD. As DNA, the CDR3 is TGTGCCATCAGCTCCACAGGATCTGGGGCCAACGGCCTGACTTTC. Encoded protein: CAISSTGSGANGLTF.

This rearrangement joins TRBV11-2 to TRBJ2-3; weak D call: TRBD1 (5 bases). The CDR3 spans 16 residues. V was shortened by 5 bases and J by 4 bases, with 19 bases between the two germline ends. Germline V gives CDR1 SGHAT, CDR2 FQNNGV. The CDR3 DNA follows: TGTGCCAGCAGCCAAGTAACTCAGGGTTACGCAGATACGCAGTATTTT. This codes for CASSQVTQGYADTQYF.

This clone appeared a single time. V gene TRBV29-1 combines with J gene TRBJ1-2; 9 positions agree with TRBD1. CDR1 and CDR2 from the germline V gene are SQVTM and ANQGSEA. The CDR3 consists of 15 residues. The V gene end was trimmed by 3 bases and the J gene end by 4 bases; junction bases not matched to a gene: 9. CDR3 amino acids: CSVEFGTGRFYGYTF. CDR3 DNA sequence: TGCAGCGTTGAGTTTGGGACAGGGAGATTCTATGGCTACACCTTC.

The CDR3 reads CASKPSAAQETQYF. As DNA, the CDR3 is TGTGCCAGCAAACCCTCAGCGGCGCAAGAGACCCAGTACTTC. The rearrangement links TRBV7-2 to TRBJ2-5; TRBD2 might be the D (5 bases). V was cut by 7 bases and J by 2 bases, with 14 bases left in between. Germline V CDR1 and CDR2: SGHTA, FQGNSA. This CDR3 spans 14 amino acids.

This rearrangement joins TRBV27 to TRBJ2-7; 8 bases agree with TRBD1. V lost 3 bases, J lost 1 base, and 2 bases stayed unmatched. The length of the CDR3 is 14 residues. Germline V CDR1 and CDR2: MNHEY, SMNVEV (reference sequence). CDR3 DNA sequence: TGTGCCAGCAGTTTGACAGGGGATTCCTACGAGCAGTACTTC. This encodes CASSLTGDSYEQYF.

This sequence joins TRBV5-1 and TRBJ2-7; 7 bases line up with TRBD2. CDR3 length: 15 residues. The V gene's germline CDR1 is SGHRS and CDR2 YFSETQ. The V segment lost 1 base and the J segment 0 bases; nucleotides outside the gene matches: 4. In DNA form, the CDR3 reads TGCGCCAGCAGCTTGTCGCGGGGGAACTCCTACGAGCAGTACTTC. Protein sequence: CASSLSRGNSYEQYF.

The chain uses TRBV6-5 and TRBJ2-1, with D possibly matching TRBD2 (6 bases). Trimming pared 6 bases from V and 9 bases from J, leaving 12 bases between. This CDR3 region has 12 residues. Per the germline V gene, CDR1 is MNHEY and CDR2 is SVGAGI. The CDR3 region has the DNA TGTGCCAGCAGGACGGGACTCGGTGAGCAGTTCTTC. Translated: CASRTGLGEQFF.

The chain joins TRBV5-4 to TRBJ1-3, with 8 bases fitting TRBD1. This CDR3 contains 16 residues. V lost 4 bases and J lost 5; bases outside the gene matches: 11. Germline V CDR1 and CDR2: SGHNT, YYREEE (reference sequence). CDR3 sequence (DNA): TGTGCCAGCAGCCCCGGACAGGGCCTGTCTCGAAACACCATATATTTT. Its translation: CASSPGQGLSRNTIYF.

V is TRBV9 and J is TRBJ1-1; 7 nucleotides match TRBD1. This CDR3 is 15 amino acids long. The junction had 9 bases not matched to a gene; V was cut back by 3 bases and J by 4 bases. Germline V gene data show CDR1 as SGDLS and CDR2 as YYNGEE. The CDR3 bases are TGTGCCAGCAGCGCCCCCGACAGGGCGGCCACTGAAGCTTTCTTT. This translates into CASSAPDRAATEAFF.

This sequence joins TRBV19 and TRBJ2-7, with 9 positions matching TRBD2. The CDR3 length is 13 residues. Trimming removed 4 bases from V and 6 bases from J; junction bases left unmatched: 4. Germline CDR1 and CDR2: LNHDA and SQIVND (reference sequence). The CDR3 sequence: CASSSGRAGEQYF. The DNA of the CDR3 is TGTGCCAGTAGTAGCGGGAGGGCCGGCGAGCAGTACTTC.

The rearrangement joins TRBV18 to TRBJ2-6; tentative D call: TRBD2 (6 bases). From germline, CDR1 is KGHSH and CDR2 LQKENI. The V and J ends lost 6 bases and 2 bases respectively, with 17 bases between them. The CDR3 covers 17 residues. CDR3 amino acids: CASSQNQGGPGANVLTF. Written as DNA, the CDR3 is TGTGCCAGCTCCCAAAATCAGGGAGGCCCTGGGGCCAACGTCCTGACTTTC.

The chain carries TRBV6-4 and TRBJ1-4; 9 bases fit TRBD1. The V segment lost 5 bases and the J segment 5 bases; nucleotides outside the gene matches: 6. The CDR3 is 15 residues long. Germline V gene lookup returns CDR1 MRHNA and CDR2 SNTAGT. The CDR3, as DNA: TGTGCCAGCAGTCCCGGACAGGGGTCAAATGAAAAACTGTTTTTT. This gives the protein CASSPGQGSNEKLFF.

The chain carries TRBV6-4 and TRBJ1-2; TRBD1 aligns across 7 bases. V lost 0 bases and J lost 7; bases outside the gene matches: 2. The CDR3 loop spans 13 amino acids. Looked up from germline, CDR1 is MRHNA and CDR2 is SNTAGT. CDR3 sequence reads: CASSDSEGAGYTF. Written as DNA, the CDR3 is TGTGCCAGCAGTGACTCGGAGGGGGCTGGCTACACCTTC.

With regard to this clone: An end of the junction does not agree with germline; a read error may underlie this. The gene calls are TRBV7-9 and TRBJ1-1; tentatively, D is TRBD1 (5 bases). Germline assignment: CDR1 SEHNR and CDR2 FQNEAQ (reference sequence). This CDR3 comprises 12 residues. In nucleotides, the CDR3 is TGTTCCAGCAGCCCTGGATCCAGGGCCGCTTTCTTT. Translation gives CSSSPGSRAAFF.

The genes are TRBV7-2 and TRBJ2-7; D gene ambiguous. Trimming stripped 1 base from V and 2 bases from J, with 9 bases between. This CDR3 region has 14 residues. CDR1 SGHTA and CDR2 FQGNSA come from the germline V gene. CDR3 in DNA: TGTGCCAGCAGCTTAGGCGGAGAGACCTACGAGCAGTACTTC. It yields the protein CASSLGGETYEQYF. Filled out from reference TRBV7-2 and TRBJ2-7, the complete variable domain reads GAGVSQSPSNKVTEKGKDVELRCDPISGHTALYWYRQSLGQGLEFLIYFQGNSAPDKSGLPSDRFSAERTGGSVSTLTIQRTQQEDSAVYLCASSLGGETYEQYFGPGTRLTVT.

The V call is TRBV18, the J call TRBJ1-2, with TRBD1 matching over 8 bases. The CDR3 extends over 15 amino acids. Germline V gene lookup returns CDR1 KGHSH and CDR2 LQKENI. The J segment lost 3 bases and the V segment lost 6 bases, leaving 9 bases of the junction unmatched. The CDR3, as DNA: TGTGCCAGCTCGCGAATGCAGGGGGCGGACTATGGCTACACCTTC. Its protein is CASSRMQGADYGYTF.